One sample yielded the 9 T cell receptor beta chains listed below, sequenced in a study of read filtering for tumor transcriptome and immune sequencing. This library used approximately 370 ng RNA and molecular barcoded adaptors spanning alpha/delta and beta/gamma chains. TCRdb passed the reads through MiXCR, listing each CDR3 protein once. The profile shows over 45,000 distinct CDR3 sequences, approximately 12% of them singletons. Material: a population of CD138-negative cells sorted from bone marrow. Receptors originate from a donor at least 40 years old with multiple myeloma.

This clonotype was counted ten times or more. The rearrangement uses TRBV20-1 and TRBJ2-3, with 9 bases lining up with TRBD2. The CDR3 extends over 17 amino acids. The V and J ends lost 3 bases and 5 bases, in that order; junction bases with no gene match: 15. The V gene's germline CDR1 is DFQATT and CDR2 SNEGSKA (reference sequence). The CDR3 region is CSASDFSGRSGGDTQYF. The CDR3 region has the DNA TGCAGTGCTAGCGATTTTAGCGGGAGATCGGGCGGAGATACGCAGTATTTT.

The table lists this clonotype with many counts. The final CDR3 position lacks the conserved phenylalanine or tryptophan, pointing to a likely read error. This chain links TRBV11-2 with TRBJ1-4; D is unclear. The CDR3 is 15 residues long. Germline V gene data show CDR1 as SGHAT and CDR2 as FQNNGV. The CDR3 DNA is TGTGCCAGCACCGCCTTAGACGGCTCTAAAGAAAAACTGTTTTCT. Its protein is CASTALDGSKEKLFS.

This clonotype was seen at least ten times. The rearrangement links TRBV7-2 to TRBJ2-7; D is unclear. Trimming stripped 1 base from V and 2 bases from J, with 12 bases between. This CDR3 has 15 amino acids. CDR1 is SGHTA and CDR2 is FQGNSA in the germline V gene. This CDR3 is CASSLVVSDPYEQYF. CDR3 DNA: TGTGCCAGCAGCTTAGTTGTGTCAGATCCCTACGAGCAGTACTTC.

This clonotype was seen many times. The chain combines TRBV3-1 with TRBJ1-6; TRBD1 agrees at 7 bases. This CDR3 spans 14 amino acids. The V gene's germline CDR1 is LGHDT and CDR2 YNNKEL (reference sequence). V trimming: 2 bases; J trimming: 8 bases; junction bases outside the gene matches: 3. In DNA form, the CDR3 reads TGTGCCAGCAGCCAATGGACAGGAGATTCACCCCTCCACTTT. It encodes CASSQWTGDSPLHF.

Remarks on this clonotype: This is likely an artifact of a read error, given a far larger clone one base away. The chain is built from TRBV7-2 and TRBJ2-1; no clear D. The germline V gene encodes CDR1 SGHTA and CDR2 FQGNSA. The CDR3 has 13 residues. V was cut by 2 bases and J by 10 bases, with 12 bases left in between. The chain's CDR3 is CASSLTSLEEQFF. CDR3 in DNA: TGTGCCAGCAGCTTAACGTCCCTGGAGGAGCAGTTCTTC.

This clonotype has ten or more counts. The chain couples TRBV7-2 to TRBJ1-1, with D perhaps TRBD1 (5 bases). The germline V gene encodes CDR1 SGHTA and CDR2 FQGNSA. Trimming stripped 5 bases from V and 2 bases from J, with 15 bases between. The CDR3 runs 15 residues. CDR3 loop: CASSPRGTVNTEAFF. CDR3 bases: TGTGCCAGCAGCCCTAGAGGGACGGTTAACACTGAAGCTTTCTTT.

This clonotype was seen a few times. V and J are TRBV29-1 and TRBJ2-2, with D perhaps being TRBD1 or TRBD2 (5 bases each). CDR1 is SQVTM, CDR2 ANQGSEA, per germline. The CDR3 is 13 residues long. Trimming took 3 bases from V and 1 from J, leaving 6 bases between them. The DNA for the CDR3 is TGCAGCGTTGAGGGGGAGAACACCGGGGAGCTGTTTTTT. It is translated as CSVEGENTGELFF.

In this sample, this clonotype turned up a few times. This chain links TRBV5-1 with TRBJ2-2; TRBD1 agrees at 9 bases. Germline trimming cut 4 bases from V and 7 bases from J; bases unmatched to any gene: 14. Germline V CDR1 and CDR2: SGHRS, YFSETQ. This CDR3 spans 17 amino acids. The CDR3 nucleotides are TGCGCCAGCAGCCTTGGACGTACAGGGGGCTCTGGCGGGGAGCTGTTTTTT. Translation gives CASSLGRTGGSGGELFF.

There are many counts of this clonotype. The gene calls are TRBV29-1 and TRBJ2-7; TRBD2 agrees at 9 bases. This CDR3 spans 14 amino acids. The germline CDR1 and CDR2 sequences are SQVTM and ANQGSEA. The V gene end was trimmed by 1 base and the J gene end by 2 bases; junction bases not matched to a gene: 3. In DNA form, the CDR3 reads TGCAGCGTTGAAGGAGCGGGAGGTCCCTACGAGCAGTACTTC. Its translation is CSVEGAGGPYEQYF.